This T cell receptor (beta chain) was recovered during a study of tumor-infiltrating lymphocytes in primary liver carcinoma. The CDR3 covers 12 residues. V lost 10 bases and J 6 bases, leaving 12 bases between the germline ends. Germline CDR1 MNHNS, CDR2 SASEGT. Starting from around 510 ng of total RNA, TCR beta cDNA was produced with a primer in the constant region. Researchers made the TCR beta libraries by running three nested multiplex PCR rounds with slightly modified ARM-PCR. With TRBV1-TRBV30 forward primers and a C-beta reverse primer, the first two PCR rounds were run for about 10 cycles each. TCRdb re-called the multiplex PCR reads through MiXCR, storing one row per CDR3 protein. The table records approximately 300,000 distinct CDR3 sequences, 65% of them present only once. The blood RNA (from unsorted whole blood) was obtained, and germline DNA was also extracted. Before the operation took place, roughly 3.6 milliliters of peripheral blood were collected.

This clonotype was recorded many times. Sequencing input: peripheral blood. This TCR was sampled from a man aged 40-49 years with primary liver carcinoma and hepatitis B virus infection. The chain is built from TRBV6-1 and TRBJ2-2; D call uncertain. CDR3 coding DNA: TGTGCCACCCCAACGCGCGCCGGGGAGCTGTTTTTT. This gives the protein CATPTRAGELFF.